These T cell receptor beta chains were read from a single sample in a study of blood T cell repertoires in COVID-19. Sequencing used immunoSEQ multiplex PCR; TCRdb keeps in-frame clones, though not all of them. Counted here are around 200,000 clones, 83% occurring once; the ten biggest clones make up roughly 2.6%. The sequenced sample was peripheral blood. The source of these receptors is a woman aged 35 to 49 with active or convalescent COVID-19. CDR3s include the opening cysteine and the closing phenylalanine or tryptophan. Each record gives: J gene, D gene, clone size, V gene, CDR3 DNA, CDR3 protein. D genes are given only for firm matches. Clone size is given for some rows only: seen once, a few or many times, or a class if the clone is expanded.

J: TRBJ2-7
D: -
size: -
V: TRBV7-6
DNA: TGTGCCAGCAGCTTAGAGCCGGGGGGCCCAGAGAGCTCCTACGAGCAGTACTTC
CDR3: CASSLEPGGPESSYEQYF

J: TRBJ2-1
D: -
size: once
V: TRBV9
DNA: TGTGCCAGCAGCGTAGGGTTAGCCCCAGGGAATGAGCAGTTCTTC
CDR3: CASSVGLAPGNEQFF

J: TRBJ2-7
D: -
size: -
V: TRBV2
DNA: TGTGCCAGCACCCCCGAGTCGGGGGACTCGAGGGGCTACGAGCAGTACTTC
CDR3: CASTPESGDSRGYEQYF

J: TRBJ2-1
D: TRBD1
size: -
V: TRBV24-1
DNA: TGTGCCACCAGGACAGGGAAGGGAGATGAGCAGTTCTTC
CDR3: CATRTGKGDEQFF

J: TRBJ1-2
D: -
size: -
V: TRBV7-9
DNA: TGTGCCAGCAGCCCGGACCCGGCGGGGTGGGACTATGGCTACACCTTC
CDR3: CASSPDPAGWDYGYTF

J: TRBJ2-7
D: TRBD2
size: -
V: TRBV30
DNA: TGTGCCTGGAGTGTACTCCCTCTAGCGGGAGGCTACGAGCAGTACTTC
CDR3: CAWSVLPLAGGYEQYF

J: TRBJ2-7
D: TRBD2
size: -
V: TRBV6-2/TRBV6-3
DNA: TGTGCCAGCAGTTACCCGGGACTAGCGGGGGAATCCGAGCAGTACTTC
CDR3: CASSYPGLAGESEQYF

J: TRBJ2-1
D: -
size: -
V: TRBV2
DNA: TGTGCCAGCAACGGGGGGCTCTACAATGAGCAGTTCTTC
CDR3: CASNGGLYNEQFF

J: TRBJ1-1
D: TRBD1
size: few
V: TRBV5-8
DNA: TGTGCCAGCAGCTTGCGGACAGGGAACACTGAAGCTTTCTTT
CDR3: CASSLRTGNTEAFF

J: TRBJ1-1
D: -
size: few
V: TRBV24-1
DNA: TGTGCCACCACGGGGGGAGGAAACACTGAAGCTTTCTTT
CDR3: CATTGGGNTEAFF

J: TRBJ1-3
D: TRBD1
size: -
V: TRBV6-6
DNA: TGTGCCAGCAGTCAAGTAAGGGACAGCTCTGGAAACACCATATATTTT
CDR3: CASSQVRDSSGNTIYF

J: TRBJ1-2
D: -
size: -
V: TRBV19
DNA: TGTGCCAGTAGCTCCTCCGTCCTACAGGGTGTAATTCATGGCTACACCTTC
CDR3: CASSSSVLQGVIHGYTF

J: TRBJ1-5
D: TRBD1
size: -
V: TRBV5-1
DNA: TGCGCCAGCAGCACGCAGGGGGGCAATCAGCCCCAGCATTTT
CDR3: CASSTQGGNQPQHF

J: TRBJ1-3
D: -
size: -
V: TRBV13
DNA: TGTGCCAGCAGCTTAAGTGGTCCCGCGGCGCGGAACACCATATATTTT
CDR3: CASSLSGPAARNTIYF

J: TRBJ2-1
D: TRBD1
size: once
V: TRBV5-5
DNA: TGTGCCAGCAGCACGACAGGGGACAATGAGCAGTTCTTC
CDR3: CASSTTGDNEQFF

J: TRBJ2-7
D: TRBD2
size: -
V: TRBV13
DNA: TGTGCCAGCAGCCCTCCGGGAGGGCCCGGCTACGAGCAGTACTTC
CDR3: CASSPPGGPGYEQYF

J: TRBJ2-1
D: TRBD2
size: -
V: TRBV19
DNA: TGTGCCAGTAGTATATTCTCTAGCGGGGGGGCCAGTGAGCAGTTCTTC
CDR3: CASSIFSSGGASEQFF

J: TRBJ2-5
D: TRBD1
size: -
V: TRBV9
DNA: TGTGCCAGCAGCGTAGGGGTTGGACAGGGGGCAGGGACCCAGTACTTC
CDR3: CASSVGVGQGAGTQYF

J: TRBJ2-5
D: TRBD1
size: -
V: TRBV27
DNA: TGTGCCAGCAGTTTATCGGGCGTGGCAGGGGGCTTGCCCCCAAAAGAGACCCAGTACTTC
CDR3: CASSLSGVAGGLPPKETQYF

J: TRBJ1-1
D: -
size: -
V: TRBV6-5
DNA: TGTGCCACTCCGGGGGAGAACACTGAAGCTTTCTTT
CDR3: CATPGENTEAFF

J: TRBJ1-5
D: -
size: once
V: TRBV10-3
DNA: TGTGCCATCAGTCCATCGGGAGGAGCCAATCAGCCCCAGCATTTT
CDR3: CAISPSGGANQPQHF

J: TRBJ1-5
D: -
size: -
V: TRBV6-2/TRBV6-3
DNA: TGTGCCAGCAGCACTGGTGGCAGGGGCAATCAGCCCCAGCATTTT
CDR3: CASSTGGRGNQPQHF

J: TRBJ1-6
D: -
size: -
V: TRBV6-6
DNA: TGTGCCAGTATATGGGGGGGACGGTCACCCCTCCACTTT
CDR3: CASIWGGRSPLHF

J: TRBJ2-7
D: -
size: -
V: TRBV2
DNA: TGTGCCAGCAGTGAAGGTTGGTCGCCACAGAACTACGAGCAGTACTTC
CDR3: CASSEGWSPQNYEQYF

J: TRBJ2-2
D: TRBD2
size: -
V: TRBV6-2/TRBV6-3
DNA: TGTGCCAGCAGCGGACTAGCGGAAACGAACACCGGGGAGCTGTTTTTT
CDR3: CASSGLAETNTGELFF

J: TRBJ2-1
D: TRBD2
size: few
V: TRBV7-2
DNA: TGTGCCAGCAGCGCTATCGGGACTAGCGGATACAATGAGCAGTTCTTC
CDR3: CASSAIGTSGYNEQFF

J: TRBJ1-5
D: TRBD1
size: -
V: TRBV19
DNA: TGTGCCAGTAGAATGGGACAGGGTAGCAATCAGCCCCAGCATTTT
CDR3: CASRMGQGSNQPQHF

J: TRBJ1-1
D: TRBD1
size: few
V: TRBV6-4
DNA: TGTGCCAGCAGTGACCCCCGGGACAGGGAAGGGGTCAACACTGAAGCTTTCTTT
CDR3: CASSDPRDREGVNTEAFF

J: TRBJ2-2
D: -
size: once
V: TRBV30
DNA: TGTGCCTGGAGTGGTACTAGTACCGGGGAGCTGTTTTTT
CDR3: CAWSGTSTGELFF

J: TRBJ2-3
D: -
size: few
V: TRBV29-1
DNA: TGCAGCGTTGAAGATCAACAGGGCTGGACAGATACGCAGTATTTT
CDR3: CSVEDQQGWTDTQYF

J: TRBJ2-2
D: TRBD2
size: -
V: TRBV5-4
DNA: TGTGCCAGCAGCTTGTATCGCGGGAGCGGGAACACCGGGGAGCTGTTTTTT
CDR3: CASSLYRGSGNTGELFF

J: TRBJ1-2
D: -
size: few
V: TRBV6-2/TRBV6-3
DNA: TGTGCCAGCAGTTACCAGGGACTGAGCTATGGCTACACCTTC
CDR3: CASSYQGLSYGYTF

J: TRBJ1-2
D: TRBD1
size: once
V: TRBV10-3
DNA: TGTGCCATCGGCCCCGGGACAGCGTATGGCTACACCTTC
CDR3: CAIGPGTAYGYTF

J: TRBJ2-7
D: TRBD1
size: few
V: TRBV4-1
DNA: TGCGCCAGCAGCCAAGGGGACAGGTTCGTAGACGAGCAGTACTTC
CDR3: CASSQGDRFVDEQYF

J: TRBJ1-2
D: -
size: few
V: TRBV9
DNA: TGTGCCAGCAGCCTACCGGACAGTTCATATGGCTACACCTTC
CDR3: CASSLPDSSYGYTF

J: TRBJ2-5
D: TRBD2
size: -
V: TRBV5-1
DNA: TGCGCCAGCAGCTTAGATTTCAAGGGAGGGGAGACCCAGTACTTC
CDR3: CASSLDFKGGETQYF

J: TRBJ1-1
D: -
size: -
V: TRBV30
DNA: TGTGCCTGGAGTGTTCCGGGGTACACTGAAGCTTTCTTT
CDR3: CAWSVPGYTEAFF

J: TRBJ2-5
D: -
size: -
V: TRBV11-3
DNA: TGTGCCAGCAGCTTAGATAACACAGAAGAGACCCAGTACTTC
CDR3: CASSLDNTEETQYF